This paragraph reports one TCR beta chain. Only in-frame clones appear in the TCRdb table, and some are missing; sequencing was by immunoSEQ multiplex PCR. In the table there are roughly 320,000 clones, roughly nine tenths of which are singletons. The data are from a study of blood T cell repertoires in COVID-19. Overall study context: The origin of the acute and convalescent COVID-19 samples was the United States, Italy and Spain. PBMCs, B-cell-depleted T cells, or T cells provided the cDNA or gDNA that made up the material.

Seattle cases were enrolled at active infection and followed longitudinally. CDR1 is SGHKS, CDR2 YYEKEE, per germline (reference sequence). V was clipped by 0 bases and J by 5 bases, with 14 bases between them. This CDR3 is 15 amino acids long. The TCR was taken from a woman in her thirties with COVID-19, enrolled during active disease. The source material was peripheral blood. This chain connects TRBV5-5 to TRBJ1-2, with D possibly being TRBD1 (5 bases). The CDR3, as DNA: TGTGCCAGCAGCTTGGGGTTCCAGGGTCGATATGGCTACACCTTC. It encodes CASSLGFQGRYGYTF.